Listed here are 13 T cell receptor beta chains from one sample, sequenced in a study of CD8 T cells in ankylosing spondylitis. In TCRdb, the 5' RACE reads were re-called with MiXCR into one record per CDR3 protein. The sample contains roughly 230,000 distinct CDR3 sequences, 15% to 20% of which appear only once. The sample was blood, either unsorted or a sorted T cell fraction (not recorded which). The receptor set was obtained from a male donor with ankylosing spondylitis or in good health (not recorded which).

J is TRBJ2-4 and V is TRBV29-1; weak D call: TRBD1 (6 bases). The CDR3 extends over 14 amino acids. Germline V gene sequence: CDR1 SQVTM, CDR2 ANQGSEA. Trimming pared 1 base from V and 7 bases from J, leaving 14 bases between. CDR3 coding DNA: TGCAGCGTTGAAGTACCTGGGGGCTGGAACATTCAGTACTTC. Its protein is CSVEVPGGWNIQYF.

The V gene is TRBV12-5, the J gene TRBJ1-5; no firm D call. CDR3 length: 17 residues. Trimming shortened V by 2 bases and J by 0 bases, and 14 bases separated the two germline ends. Germline loops: CDR1 LGHNT, CDR2 FRNRAP. CDR3 nucleotide sequence: TGTGCTAGTGGTTTGCGCGCAGACCATTATAGCAATCAGCCCCAGCATTTT. Amino acid sequence: CASGLRADHYSNQPQHF.

This chain joins TRBV27 and TRBJ2-3; D may be TRBD1 (5 bases). The length of the CDR3 is 17 residues. Germline loops: CDR1 MNHEY, CDR2 SMNVEV (reference sequence). V was pared by 6 bases and J by 2 bases, with 21 bases between. CDR3 bases: TGTGCCAGCAGCCCCCCTGTGCCAGGGAAAACCACAGATACGCAGTATTTT. Translated: CASSPPVPGKTTDTQYF.

This clonotype came up many times. The chain joins TRBV4-2 to TRBJ2-1; 7 bases are a match to TRBD2. Germline values: CDR1 LGHNA, CDR2 YNFKEQ. The trim removed 6 bases at V and 0 bases at J, leaving 17 bases unmatched. This CDR3 has 19 residues. The CDR3: CASRVEHSGTVPSYNEQFF. The CDR3 DNA sequence: TGTGCCAGCAGGGTAGAACACAGCGGGACTGTCCCCTCCTACAATGAGCAGTTCTTC.

This clonotype occurred a few times. Germline is not matched at one junction end, which may reflect a read error. The chain is built from TRBV7-3 and TRBJ2-2; 8 bases agree with TRBD1. There are 14 residues in the CDR3. Germline V gene data show CDR1 as SGHTA and CDR2 as FQGTGA. The CDR3 loop is CASSVTQGAGELFF. As DNA, the CDR3 is TGTGCCAGCAGCGTAACACAGGGGGCCGGGGAGCTGTTTTTT.

This chain connects TRBV20-1 to TRBJ2-7, with 14 bases lining up with TRBD2. The CDR3 sequence is 14 residues long. Germline CDR1 reads DFQATT; CDR2 reads SNEGSKA (reference sequence). V lost 6 bases to trimming and J lost 9 bases; unmatched junction nucleotides: 10. This chain's CDR3 is CSAGSGTSGSRQYF. DNA of the CDR3: TGCAGTGCGGGGTCCGGGACTAGCGGGAGTCGGCAGTACTTC.

The CDR3 loop reads CASSSGTANSGNTIYF. Written as DNA, the CDR3 is TGTGCCAGCAGCTCCGGGACGGCAAACTCTGGAAACACCATATATTTT. V gene TRBV7-9 combines with J gene TRBJ1-3; D is perhaps TRBD1 (5 bases). Germline CDR1 SEHNR, CDR2 FQNEAQ (reference sequence). The CDR3 covers 16 residues. Trimming shortened V by 4 bases and J by 0 bases, and 13 bases separated the two germline ends.

This chain links TRBV6-5 with TRBJ2-7, with 9 bases matching TRBD2. The junction had 10 bases not matched to a gene; V was cut back by 4 bases and J by 6 bases. The CDR3 is 15 residues long. CDR1 is MNHEY, CDR2 SVGAGI, per germline. The CDR3 sequence is CASSLTSGGWGEQYF. CDR3 bases: TGTGCCAGCAGTTTGACTAGCGGAGGATGGGGCGAGCAGTACTTC.

In its sample, this clonotype was seen many times. J is TRBJ2-1 and V is TRBV27, with a tentative D call TRBD1 (6 bases). The length of the CDR3 is 14 residues. Per the germline V gene, CDR1 is MNHEY and CDR2 is SMNVEV (reference sequence). Trimming pared 2 bases from V and 9 bases from J, leaving 14 bases between. Written as DNA, the CDR3 is TGTGCCAGCAGTTTACAGGGGCGGTTCAGTGAGCAGTTCTTC. This codes for CASSLQGRFSEQFF.

There are many counts of this clonotype. V usage is TRBV6-2 or TRBV6-3 and J usage is TRBJ1-1; the D is unclear. Trimming took off 4 bases at V and 5 bases at J, with 17 bases between the two ends. The CDR3 sequence is 15 residues long. The germline V gene encodes CDR1 MNHEY and CDR2 SVGEGT. CDR3 amino acids: CASSLAGGGRTEAFF. The CDR3 DNA follows: TGTGCCAGCAGTTTAGCAGGAGGAGGACGGACTGAAGCTTTCTTT.

To note about this clonotype: The junction and the germline gene differ at one end; a read error may be behind it. The chain links TRBV7-7 to TRBJ2-1, with TRBD2 as a possible D gene (6 bases). In germline, CDR1 is SSHAT, CDR2 FNYEAQ (reference sequence). The CDR3 is 15 residues long. The chain's CDR3 is CASSRDSSSYNEQFF. DNA of the CDR3: TGTGCTAGCAGCCGGGACTCGAGCTCCTACAATGAGCAGTTCTTC.

This rearrangement joins TRBV10-3 to TRBJ2-1; D unresolved. Germline CDR1 and CDR2: ENHRY and SYGVKD. This CDR3 contains 11 residues. V lost 5 bases to trimming and J lost 6 bases, with 5 bases between them. The chain's CDR3 is CAISSTNEQFF. The CDR3 bases are TGTGCCATCAGTTCCACCAATGAGCAGTTCTTC.

In this sample, this clonotype turned up a few times. The V and J genes are TRBV11-1 and TRBJ2-2, with D possibly matching TRBD2 (6 bases). The germline CDR1 and CDR2 sequences are SGHAT and FQDESV (reference sequence). CDR3 length: 18 residues. V gave up 4 bases and J gave up 0 bases, with 18 bases separating them. The CDR3 region is CASSWEAQQIPNTGELFF. The CDR3 nucleotides read TGTGCCAGCAGCTGGGAGGCCCAGCAGATACCGAACACCGGGGAGCTGTTTTTT.